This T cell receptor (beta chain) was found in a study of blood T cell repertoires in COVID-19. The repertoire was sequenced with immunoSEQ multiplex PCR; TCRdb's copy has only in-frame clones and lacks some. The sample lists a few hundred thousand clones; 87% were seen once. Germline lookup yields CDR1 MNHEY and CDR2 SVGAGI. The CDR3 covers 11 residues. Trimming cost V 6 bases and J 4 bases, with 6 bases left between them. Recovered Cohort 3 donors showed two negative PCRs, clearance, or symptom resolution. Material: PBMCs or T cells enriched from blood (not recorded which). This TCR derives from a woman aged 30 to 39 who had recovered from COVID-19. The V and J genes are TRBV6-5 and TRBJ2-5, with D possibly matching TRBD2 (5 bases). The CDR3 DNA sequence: TGTGCCAGCAGGAGGGCAGAGACCCAGTACTTC. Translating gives CASRRAETQYF.